These 2 T cell receptor beta chains were all obtained from the same sample, sequenced in a study of shared clonotypes between healthy human individuals. The assay was immunoSEQ multiplex PCR, and TCRdb's table has in-frame clones only and misses some. In the table there are approximately 980,000 clones, 76% of which are singletons. The specimen sequenced was memory CD4+ T cells sorted from blood. As to subset: CD45RA-negative fraction. The receptors shown here come from a man younger than 30 in good health.

This chain links TRBV28 with TRBJ2-3, with D perhaps TRBD1 or TRBD2 (6 bases each). The V end lost 6 bases, the J end lost 0 bases, and 13 bases lay between the germline ends. The CDR3 is made up of 15 amino acids. Germline CDR1 reads MDHEN; CDR2 reads SYDVKM. The CDR3: CASRQGGPSTDTQYF. The CDR3 nucleotides are TGTGCCAGCAGGCAAGGGGGGCCTAGCACAGATACGCAGTATTTT. The entire variable domain, with the rest obtained from reference TRBV28 and TRBJ2-3, is as follows: DVKVTQSSRYLVKRTGEKVFLECVQDMDHENMFWYRQDPGLGLRLIYFSYDVKMKEKGDIPEGYSVSREKKERFSLILESASTNQTSMYLCASRQGGPSTDTQYFGPGTRLTVL.

The chain joins TRBV9 to TRBJ1-3, with D uncertain. V was trimmed by 4 bases and J by 2 bases, leaving 13 bases between them. The germline CDR1 and CDR2 sequences are SGDLS and YYNGEE. The CDR3 length is 15 residues. CDR3 DNA: TGTGCCAGCAGCCCCGGGAGGACGGCTGGAAACACCATATATTTT. It encodes CASSPGRTAGNTIYF.